This TCR beta chain was documented in a study of spatial heterogeneity in lung cancer. General study results and limits: Ubiquitous expanded tumor TCRs surfaced in blood more at resection than they did at follow-up.

V dropped 0 bases and J dropped 6 bases, with 12 bases sitting between them. The CDR3 covers 15 residues. Germline-derived CDR1 and CDR2 are SGHDT and YYEEEE. This clonotype turned up a few times. Antigen: not known. A unique molecular identifier was attached to every TCR cDNA molecule. TCRdb re-analysed the 5' RACE reads in MiXCR, keeping a single row per CDR3 protein. Of some 38,000 distinct CDR3 sequences listed, 6.5% to 8.5% are singletons. The time point: sample taken at primary tumor resection. Whole RNA came from tumor, nontumor lung or frozen PBMC and was sequenced without being sorted. Samples were obtained from some 70 donors, all untreated early-stage non-small cell lung cancer patients.

The V and J genes are TRBV5-6 and TRBJ2-2; D is unresolved. The TCR was taken from a male donor with early-stage non-small cell lung cancer. Sequenced material: PBMCs, taken at surgery. The CDR3 coding sequence is TGTGCCAGCAGCTTGGTGAAGGGTAGGGCCGGGGAGCTGTTTTTT. The encoded protein is CASSLVKGRAGELFF.